This passage covers 3 T cell receptor beta chains from one sample sequenced in a study of tumor-infiltrating lymphocytes in primary liver carcinoma. The source of the blood RNA was unsorted whole blood, and germline DNA was extracted as well. Production of TCR beta cDNA used 500 ng total RNA together with a constant-region primer. Construction of TCR beta libraries relied on three successive nested multiplex PCR rounds employing slightly modified ARM-PCR. It was with TRBV1-TRBV30 forward primers and a C-beta reverse primer that the first two PCR rounds were run, at around 9 cycles each. TCRdb redid the calling of the multiplex PCR reads with MiXCR, one entry per CDR3 protein. The table has more than 150,000 distinct CDR3 sequences, 50% to 75% seen once. Sample: peripheral blood. All receptors come from a man between 35 and 55 years old with primary liver carcinoma and hepatitis B virus infection.

Concerning this clonotype itself: Its ends do not fully match the called genes, so a read error is possible. The rearrangement joins TRBV6-5 to TRBJ1-6; 11 bases agree with TRBD1. Looked up from germline, CDR1 is MNHEY and CDR2 is SVGAGI. This CDR3 is built from 19 residues. This CDR3 is CARSPGTGGGIVSGSPLHF. Here the CDR3 DNA reads TGTGCCCGCAGTCCCGGGACAGGGGGTGGAATAGTCTCGGGATCACCCCTCCACTTT.

Comments on this clonotype: This could be a read error, since a much larger clone is one nucleotide away. The rearrangement links TRBV11-2 to TRBJ2-4, with D perhaps TRBD2 (5 bases). Germline V gene sequence: CDR1 SGHAT, CDR2 FQNNGV. CDR3 size: 15 residues. CDR3 DNA sequence: TGTGCCGGCAGCTTAGGGAGACTAGCCAAAAACATTCAGTACTTC. This codes for CAGSLGRLAKNIQYF. Filled out from reference TRBV11-2 and TRBJ2-4, the complete variable domain reads EAGVAQSPRYKIIEKRQSVAFWCNPISGHATLYWYQQILGQGPKLLIQFQNNGVVDDSQLPKDRFSAERLKGVDSTLKIQPAKLEDSAVYLCAGSLGRLAKNIQYFGAGTRLSVL.

This clonotype was seen more than once but under ten times. This chain connects TRBV6-5 to TRBJ1-5; no definite D call. The CDR3 is 13 amino acids. V shed 6 bases and J shed 4 bases, with 10 bases lying between them. The germline V gene has CDR1 MNHEY and CDR2 SVGAGI. CDR3 bases: TGTGCCAGCAGGCCGAGATTAAATCAGCCCCAGCATTTT. This translates into CASRPRLNQPQHF.